The TCR beta chain described here comes from a study of regulatory T cells in long-lasting Graves disease. Time point: newly diagnosed GD, antithyroid drugs for less than 3 months. The TCR library used RNA extracted from PBMCs. The V gene lost 2 bases and the J gene lost 4 bases, with 12 bases spanning the gap. There are 15 residues in the CDR3. Germline lookup yields CDR1 MNHNS and CDR2 SASEGT. Investigators prepared the TCR beta libraries by applying iRepertoire HTBI primers and Arm-PCR of CDR3 regions. As processed by the authors: Roughly 65 TRBV and about 14 TRBJ segments were identified across samples. TCRdb reanalysed the multiplex PCR reads using MiXCR and keeps one entry per CDR3 protein. Here the V and J calls rest on TCRdb's processing, not on the authors' analysis. The sample carries about 420,000 distinct CDR3 sequences, about a sixth recorded once. The same data also went into a second study, on T cells in Graves' hyperthyroidism and ophthalmopathy. That work adds: In the blood, most expanded thyroid clonotypes above 0.001 appeared as well. Model-based prediction identified ophthalmopathy a median about 7 months prior to its onset.

The chain combines TRBV6-1 with TRBJ1-3; D is ambiguous. The specimen was peripheral blood mononuclear cells (PBMCs), collected at new diagnosis, from a patient treated with antithyroid drugs. This clonotype was obtained from a young woman with Graves disease. CDR3 protein: CASSEFVSSGNTIYF. CDR3 DNA: TGTGCCAGCAGTGAATTTGTGAGCTCCGGAAACACCATATATTTT.